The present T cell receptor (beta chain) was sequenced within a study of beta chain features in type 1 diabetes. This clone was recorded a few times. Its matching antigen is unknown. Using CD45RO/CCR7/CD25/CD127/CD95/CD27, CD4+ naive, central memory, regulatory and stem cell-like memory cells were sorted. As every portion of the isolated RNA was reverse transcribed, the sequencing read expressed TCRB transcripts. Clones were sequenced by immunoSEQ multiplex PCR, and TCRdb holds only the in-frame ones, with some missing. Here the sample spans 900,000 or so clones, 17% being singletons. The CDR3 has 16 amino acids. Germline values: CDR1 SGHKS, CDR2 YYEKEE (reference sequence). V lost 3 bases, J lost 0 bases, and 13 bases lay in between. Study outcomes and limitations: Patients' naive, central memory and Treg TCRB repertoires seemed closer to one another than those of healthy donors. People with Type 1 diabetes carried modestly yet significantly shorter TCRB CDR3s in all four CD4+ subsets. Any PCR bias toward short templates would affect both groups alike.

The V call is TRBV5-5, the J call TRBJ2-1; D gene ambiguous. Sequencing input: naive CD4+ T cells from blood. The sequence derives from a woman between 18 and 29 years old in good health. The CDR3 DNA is TGTGCCAGCAGCTCTCTCGGACCCAGCTCCTACAATGAGCAGTTCTTC. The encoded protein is CASSSLGPSSYNEQFF.